In this sample, the clone carrying this T cell receptor (beta chain) turned up once. Per germline, CDR1 SGHRS and CDR2 YFSETQ. V shed 2 bases, J shed 6 bases, and the junction held 11 bases outside the gene matches. There are 17 residues in the CDR3. The data were taken from a study of blood T cell repertoires in COVID-19. In the authors' workflow: Estimates of nucleated cell counts were drawn from the amplification of reference gene primers. Some clones are missing from TCRdb's copy, which holds only in-frame ones; the method was immunoSEQ multiplex PCR. V and J calls and clone size are as listed in that table; D and trimming were resolved from the DNA. The table shows around 230,000 clones, with about 88% occurring only once. Participant reports of clinical history set cohort assignment. Recovered status applied to Cohort 3 donors who had two consecutive negative PCRs. It also applied to those with clearance or with symptom resolution.

The source material was PBMCs or T cells enriched from blood (not recorded which). This sequence originates from a woman aged 25 to 45 who had recovered from COVID-19. The gene calls are TRBV5-1 and TRBJ2-2; TRBD1 agrees at 9 bases. This CDR3 reads CASSLSARDRVPGELFF. The CDR3 DNA is TGCGCCAGCAGCTTAAGTGCCCGGGACAGGGTTCCCGGGGAGCTGTTTTTT. The full variable domain, its missing parts supplied by reference TRBV5-1 and TRBJ2-2, is KAGVTQTPRYLIKTRGQQVTLSCSPISGHRSVSWYQQTPGQGLQFLFEYFSETQRNKGNFPGRFSGRQFSNSRSEMNVSTLELGDSALYLCASSLSARDRVPGELFFGEGSRLTVL.